A selection of T cell receptor beta chains follows, all from one sample in a study of monozygotic twins with inflammatory bowel disease. TCRdb reanalyzed the 5' RACE reads, giving one entry per CDR3 protein sequence and no DNA. The sample's table shows approximately 340,000 distinct CDR3 sequences. The sample taken for sequencing was blood. The receptors stem from a human donor with ulcerative colitis or Crohn's disease, or a healthy co-twin of an affected twin (not recorded which). CDR3s include the opening cysteine and the closing phenylalanine or tryptophan.

j_call: TRBJ2-1; v_call: TRBV29-1; cdr3_aa: CSVEETPGLLWEQFF
j_call: TRBJ1-2; v_call: TRBV6-2/TRBV6-3; cdr3_aa: CASSKADYGYTF
j_call: TRBJ1-1; v_call: TRBV7-9; cdr3_aa: CASKKPPPGQGEAFF
j_call: TRBJ1-1; v_call: TRBV7-2; cdr3_aa: CASSPAPAARAFF
j_call: TRBJ2-7; v_call: TRBV4-3; cdr3_aa: CASSQERVRYEQYF
j_call: TRBJ2-1; v_call: TRBV27; cdr3_aa: CASSPRGGGGYNEQFF
j_call: TRBJ2-1; v_call: TRBV9; cdr3_aa: CASSVAPNEQFF
j_call: TRBJ2-7; v_call: TRBV20-1; cdr3_aa: CSASGGSGSLYEQYF
j_call: TRBJ2-1; v_call: TRBV30; cdr3_aa: CAWGGVVNEQFF
j_call: TRBJ2-2; v_call: TRBV5-1; cdr3_aa: CASSPGQGMAGELFF
j_call: TRBJ2-7; v_call: TRBV10-3; cdr3_aa: CAISGLGEQYF
j_call: TRBJ2-7; v_call: TRBV7-9; cdr3_aa: CASSFQTGGRISEQYF
j_call: TRBJ1-5; v_call: TRBV6-5; cdr3_aa: CASSYTNSSYSNQPQHF
j_call: TRBJ2-3; v_call: TRBV4-1; cdr3_aa: CASSHSRRRGSGTDTQYF
j_call: TRBJ2-3; v_call: TRBV2; cdr3_aa: CASRQSSTDTQYF
j_call: TRBJ2-7; v_call: TRBV12-3/TRBV12-4; cdr3_aa: CASSLRTSSDEQYF
j_call: TRBJ1-5; v_call: TRBV11-3; cdr3_aa: CASSKGTESNQPQHF
j_call: TRBJ1-2; v_call: TRBV19; cdr3_aa: CASSPGTPTNGYTF
j_call: TRBJ2-4; v_call: TRBV11-2; cdr3_aa: CASSHDFRNIQYF
j_call: TRBJ2-7; v_call: TRBV4-3; cdr3_aa: CASSQDLEGSKQYF
j_call: TRBJ2-3; v_call: TRBV6-1; cdr3_aa: CASSPIEVFKEDTQYF
j_call: TRBJ2-1; v_call: TRBV29-1; cdr3_aa: CSVGASGSYNEQFF
j_call: TRBJ1-4; v_call: TRBV28; cdr3_aa: CASRDSNEKLFF
j_call: TRBJ2-4; v_call: TRBV28; cdr3_aa: CASSSRLAGTKNIQYF
j_call: TRBJ1-1; v_call: TRBV14; cdr3_aa: CASSQVNSRRRAFF
j_call: TRBJ2-4; v_call: TRBV5-1; cdr3_aa: CASSLGPGSNIQYF
j_call: TRBJ2-1; v_call: TRBV6-6; cdr3_aa: CASTSGGGNEQFF
j_call: TRBJ2-4; v_call: TRBV29-1; cdr3_aa: CSVEEPGTKTKNIQYF
j_call: TRBJ2-5; v_call: TRBV20-1; cdr3_aa: CSAPFTWGETQYF
j_call: TRBJ2-7; v_call: TRBV7-2; cdr3_aa: CASSLLYNSYEQYF
j_call: TRBJ2-1; v_call: TRBV6-1; cdr3_aa: CASSEEREVYNEQFF
j_call: TRBJ1-1; v_call: TRBV11-2; cdr3_aa: CASSLAGAGGTEAFF
j_call: TRBJ2-5; v_call: TRBV10-3; cdr3_aa: CAISATGSEETQYF
j_call: TRBJ1-1; v_call: TRBV20-1; cdr3_aa: CSARDETGKDTEAFF
j_call: TRBJ2-4; v_call: TRBV20-1; cdr3_aa: CSASLGGKNIQYF
j_call: TRBJ2-7; v_call: TRBV5-1; cdr3_aa: CASSLGFGTVSYEQYF
j_call: TRBJ2-2; v_call: TRBV5-1; cdr3_aa: CASSEPSGELFF
j_call: TRBJ2-7; v_call: TRBV5-1; cdr3_aa: CASSLAKASGGGNEQYF
j_call: TRBJ2-3; v_call: TRBV5-1; cdr3_aa: CASSPGGLAGKTDTQYF
j_call: TRBJ1-5; v_call: TRBV3-1; cdr3_aa: CASSQAGNQPQHF
j_call: TRBJ2-7; v_call: TRBV5-1; cdr3_aa: CASRPTGSYEQYF
j_call: TRBJ2-1; v_call: TRBV7-8; cdr3_aa: CASSLRPTPSHANEQFF
j_call: TRBJ2-3; v_call: TRBV14; cdr3_aa: CASSQDQYPDTQYF
j_call: TRBJ2-1; v_call: TRBV2; cdr3_aa: CASLFDRAYNEQFF
j_call: TRBJ1-6; v_call: TRBV10-3; cdr3_aa: CATQPGTDSPYNSPLHF
j_call: TRBJ2-2; v_call: TRBV7-9; cdr3_aa: CASSLARAPGELFF
j_call: TRBJ2-1; v_call: TRBV4-1; cdr3_aa: CASSQDNLGGAILNEQFF